The present T cell receptor beta chain was sequenced within a study of regulatory T cells in long-lasting Graves disease. At least ten counts were recorded for this clonotype. The authors built TCR beta libraries using iRepertoire HTBI primers and Arm-PCR of CDR3 regions. How the authors handled the data: The samples included around 62 TRBV and 15 or so TRBJ segments. TCRdb itself ran the multiplex PCR reads through MiXCR, one entry per CDR3 protein. What appears here as the V and J calls and clone size reflects TCRdb's work, not the paper's. The table lists roughly 250,000 distinct CDR3 sequences, about 17% of them singletons, with 12% to 15% in the top ten. Trimming shortened V by 1 base and J by 6 bases, and 22 bases separated the two germline ends. The CDR3 has 17 residues. The germline CDR1 and CDR2 sequences are SQVTM and ANQGSEA. Noted time point: newly diagnosed GD, antithyroid drugs for less than 3 months. Preparation of the TCR library used RNA extracted from PBMCs.

These data were also reused for a study on T cells in Graves' hyperthyroidism and ophthalmopathy. That report notes: Patients aged 18 to 65 had newly diagnosed hyperthyroidism of under 2 months' duration.

The sequencing used peripheral blood mononuclear cells (PBMCs), collected at new diagnosis, from a patient treated with antithyroid drugs. This sequence joins TRBV29-1 and TRBJ2-1; perhaps TRBD2 as D (7 bases). The receptor's source is a woman in her twenties or thirties with Graves disease. DNA of the CDR3: TGCAGCGTTGAAGGGGAAGGGGGGGAATTAATGCGCAATGAGCAGTTCTTC. It is translated as CSVEGEGGELMRNEQFF.